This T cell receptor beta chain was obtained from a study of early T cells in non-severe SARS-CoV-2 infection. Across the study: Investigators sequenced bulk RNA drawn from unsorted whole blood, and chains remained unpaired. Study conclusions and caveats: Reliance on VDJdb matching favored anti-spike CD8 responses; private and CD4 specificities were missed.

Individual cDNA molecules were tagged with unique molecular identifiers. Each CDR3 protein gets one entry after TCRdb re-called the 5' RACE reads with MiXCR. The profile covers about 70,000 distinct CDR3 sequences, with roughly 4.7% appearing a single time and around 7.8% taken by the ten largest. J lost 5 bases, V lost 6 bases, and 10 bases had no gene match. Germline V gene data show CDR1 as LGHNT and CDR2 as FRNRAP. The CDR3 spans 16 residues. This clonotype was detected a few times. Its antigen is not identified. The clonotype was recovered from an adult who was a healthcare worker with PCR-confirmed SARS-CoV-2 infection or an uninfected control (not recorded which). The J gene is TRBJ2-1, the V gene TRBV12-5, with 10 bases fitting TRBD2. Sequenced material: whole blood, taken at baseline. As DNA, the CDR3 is TGTGCTAGTGGCCCCAGACTAGCGGGTAAAAACAATGAGCAGTTCTTC. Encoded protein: CASGPRLAGKNNEQFF.